The 6 T cell receptor beta chains below come from one sample, sequenced in a study of blood T cell repertoires in COVID-19. TCRdb's copy holds only in-frame clones and misses some; the assay was immunoSEQ multiplex PCR. The sample gives around 99,000 clones, about 80% of which show up once; around 6.7% is in the top ten. Input material: peripheral blood. The receptors were gathered from a woman between 45 and 65 years old with acute or convalescent COVID-19.

The chain is built from TRBV2 and TRBJ1-1; 7 bases are a match to TRBD1. Trimming at V came to 4 bases and at J to 5 bases, leaving 7 bases not matched to a gene. CDR1 and CDR2 from the germline V gene are SNHLY and FYNNEI. The CDR3 has 14 amino acids. CDR3 DNA: TGTGCCAGCAGTGTCCAGGGGGTGGGGACTGAAGCTTTCTTT. This sequence encodes CASSVQGVGTEAFF.

The chain uses TRBV6-5 and TRBJ2-2, with 8 bases that match TRBD1. Germline trimming cut 7 bases from V and 4 bases from J; bases unmatched to any gene: 5. This CDR3 has 14 residues. Germline V CDR1 and CDR2: MNHEY, SVGAGI. The CDR3 here is CASISGTGTGELFF. For the CDR3, the DNA is TGTGCCAGCATCTCCGGGACAGGCACCGGGGAGCTGTTTTTT.

This sequence joins TRBV28 and TRBJ2-1, with D hard to call. The germline V gene has CDR1 MDHEN and CDR2 SYDVKM. This CDR3 comprises 13 residues. With 4 bases removed from V and 4 bases from J, the gap between germline ends came to 8 bases. DNA of the CDR3: TGTGCCAGCAGTTCTAGTCTTTACAATGAGCAGTTCTTC. It codes for CASSSSLYNEQFF.

This rearrangement joins TRBV21-1 to TRBJ1-5. TRBV21-1 is a recognized pseudogene. This CDR3 has 11 amino acids. The CDR3 spells CASSTRGTQHF. CDR3 coding DNA: TGTGCCAGCTCAACGCGGGGGACCCAGCATTTT.

This chain connects TRBV10-3 to TRBJ2-1; D is ambiguous. This CDR3 has 12 residues. Germline V gives CDR1 ENHRY, CDR2 SYGVKD. The ends were cut back, 2 bases at V and 9 bases at J, with 8 bases in the middle. The CDR3 nucleotides read TGTGCCATCAGTGAGGGCTCGGGTGAGCAGTTCTTC. It is translated as CAISEGSGEQFF.

The chain carries TRBV5-1 and TRBJ1-2; 9 bases match TRBD1. Germline V CDR1 and CDR2: SGHRS, YFSETQ. CDR3 length: 14 amino acids. The trim removed 5 bases at V and 6 bases at J, leaving 8 bases unmatched. The CDR3 protein is CASRQGAREDGYTF. Here the CDR3 DNA reads TGCGCCAGCAGACAGGGGGCGCGGGAAGATGGCTACACCTTC.